Here is one T cell receptor beta chain with its context. The germline V gene has CDR1 SGHVS and CDR2 FQNEAQ. CDR3 size: 14 residues. Trimming took 3 bases from V and 6 from J; bases not matched to a gene: 4. This record comes from a study of blood T cell repertoires in COVID-19. The data were produced by immunoSEQ multiplex PCR, yet TCRdb's version contains in-frame clones alone and is incomplete. The sample has 200,000 to 300,000 clones, 70% to 90% seen once; the top ten hold 2.5%. Categorization into cohorts depended on clinical history that participants reported. Sequences were obtained from PBMCs or T cells enriched from blood (not recorded which). The rearrangement joins TRBV7-8 to TRBJ1-5; 8 bases are a match to TRBD1. The receptor comes from a woman in her thirties or forties with acute COVID-19. The CDR3 bases are TGTGCCAGCAGCTTGGCCAGGGGGCGTCAGCCCCAGCATTTT. Translation gives CASSLARGRQPQHF.